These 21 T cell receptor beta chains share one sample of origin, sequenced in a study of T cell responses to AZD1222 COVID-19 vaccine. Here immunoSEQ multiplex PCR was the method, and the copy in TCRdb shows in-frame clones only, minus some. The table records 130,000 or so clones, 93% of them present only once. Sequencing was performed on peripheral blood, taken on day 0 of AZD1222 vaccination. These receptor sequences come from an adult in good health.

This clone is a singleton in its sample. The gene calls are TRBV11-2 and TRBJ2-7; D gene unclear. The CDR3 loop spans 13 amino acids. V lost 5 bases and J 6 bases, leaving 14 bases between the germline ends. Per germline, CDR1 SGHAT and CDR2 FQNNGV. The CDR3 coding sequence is TGTGCCAGCAGCCCCTTTGCTCGTGCCGAGCAGTACTTC. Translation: CASSPFARAEQYF.

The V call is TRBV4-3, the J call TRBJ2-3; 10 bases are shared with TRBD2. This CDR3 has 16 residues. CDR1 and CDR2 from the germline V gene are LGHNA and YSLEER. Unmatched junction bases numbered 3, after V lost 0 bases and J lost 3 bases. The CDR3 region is CASSQEKREGTDTQYF. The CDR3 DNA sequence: TGCGCCAGCAGCCAAGAGAAGCGGGAGGGGACAGATACGCAGTATTTT.

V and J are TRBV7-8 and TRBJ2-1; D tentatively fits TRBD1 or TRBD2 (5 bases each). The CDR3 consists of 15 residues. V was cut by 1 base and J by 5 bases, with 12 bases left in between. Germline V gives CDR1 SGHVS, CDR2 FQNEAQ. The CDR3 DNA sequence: TGTGCCAGCAGCTTAGGTGCGAGGGGCCACAATGAGCAGTTCTTC. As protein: CASSLGARGHNEQFF. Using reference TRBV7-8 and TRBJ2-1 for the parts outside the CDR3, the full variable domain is GAGVSQSPRYKVAKRGQDVALRCDPISGHVSLFWYQQALGQGPEFLTYFQNEAQLDKSGLPSDRFFAERPEGSVSTLKIQRTQQEDSAVYLCASSLGARGHNEQFFGPGTRLTVL.

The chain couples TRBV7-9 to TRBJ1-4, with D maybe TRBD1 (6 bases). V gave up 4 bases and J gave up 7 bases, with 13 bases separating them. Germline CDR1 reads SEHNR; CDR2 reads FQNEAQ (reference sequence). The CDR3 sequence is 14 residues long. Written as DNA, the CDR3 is TGTGCCAGCAGCTCAACCTCGACAGGTGAAAAACTGTTTTTT. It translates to CASSSTSTGEKLFF.

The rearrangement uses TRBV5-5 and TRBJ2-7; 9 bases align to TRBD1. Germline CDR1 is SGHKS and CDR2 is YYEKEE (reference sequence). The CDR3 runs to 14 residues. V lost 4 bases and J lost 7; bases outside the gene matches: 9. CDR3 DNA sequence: TGTGCCAGCAGCGCGGGACAGGGACCGGGAGAGCAGTACTTC. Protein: CASSAGQGPGEQYF. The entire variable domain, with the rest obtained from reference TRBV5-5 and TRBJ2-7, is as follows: DAGVTQSPTHLIKTRGQQVTLRCSPISGHKSVSWYQQVLGQGPQFIFQYYEKEERGRGNFPDRFSARQFPNYSSELNVNALLLGDSALYLCASSAGQGPGEQYFGPGTRLTVT.

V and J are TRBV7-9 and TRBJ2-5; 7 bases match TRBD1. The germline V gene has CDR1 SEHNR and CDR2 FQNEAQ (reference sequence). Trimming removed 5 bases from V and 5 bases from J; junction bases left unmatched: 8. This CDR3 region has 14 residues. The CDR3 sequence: CASSNRGVGETQYF. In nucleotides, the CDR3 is TGTGCCAGCAGCAACAGGGGCGTTGGGGAGACCCAGTACTTC.

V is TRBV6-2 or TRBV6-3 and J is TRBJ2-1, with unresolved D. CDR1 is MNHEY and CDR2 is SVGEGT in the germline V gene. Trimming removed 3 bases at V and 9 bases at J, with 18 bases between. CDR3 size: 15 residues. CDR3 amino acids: CASSYSENSRTEQFF. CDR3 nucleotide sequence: TGTGCCAGCAGTTATTCGGAGAACAGTCGAACTGAGCAGTTCTTC.

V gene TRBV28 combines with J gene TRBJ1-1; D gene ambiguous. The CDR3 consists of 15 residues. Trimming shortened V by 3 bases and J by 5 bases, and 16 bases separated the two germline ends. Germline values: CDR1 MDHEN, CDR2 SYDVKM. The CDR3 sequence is CASSFEWDKETEAFF. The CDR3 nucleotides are TGTGCCAGCAGTTTCGAGTGGGATAAGGAGACTGAAGCTTTCTTT.

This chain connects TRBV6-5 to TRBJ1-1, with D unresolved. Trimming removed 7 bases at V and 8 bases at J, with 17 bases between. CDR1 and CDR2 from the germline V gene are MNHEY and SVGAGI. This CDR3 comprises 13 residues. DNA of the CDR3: TGTGCCAGCAAGGAAACGCCGAAGGCAGAAGCTTTCTTT. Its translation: CASKETPKAEAFF.

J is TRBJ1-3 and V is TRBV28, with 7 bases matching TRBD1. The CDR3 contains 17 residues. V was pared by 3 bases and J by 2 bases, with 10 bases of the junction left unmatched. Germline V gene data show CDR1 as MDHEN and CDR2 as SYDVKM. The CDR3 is CASSLYGTEGTGNTIYF. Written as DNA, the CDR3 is TGTGCCAGCAGTTTGTACGGGACAGAGGGAACTGGAAACACCATATATTTT.

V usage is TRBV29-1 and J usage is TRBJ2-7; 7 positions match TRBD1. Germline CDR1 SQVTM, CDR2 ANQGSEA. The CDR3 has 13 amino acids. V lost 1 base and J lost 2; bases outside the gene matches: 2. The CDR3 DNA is TGCAGCGTTGAAGGGGACAGCACCTACGAGCAGTACTTC. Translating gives CSVEGDSTYEQYF.

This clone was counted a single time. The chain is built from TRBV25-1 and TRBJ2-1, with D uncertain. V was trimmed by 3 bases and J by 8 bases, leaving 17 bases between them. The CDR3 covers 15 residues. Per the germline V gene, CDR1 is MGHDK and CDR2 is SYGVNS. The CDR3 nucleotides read TGTGCCAGCAGTGATTCAATTGGCACCGCGGATGAGCAGTTCTTC. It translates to CASSDSIGTADEQFF.

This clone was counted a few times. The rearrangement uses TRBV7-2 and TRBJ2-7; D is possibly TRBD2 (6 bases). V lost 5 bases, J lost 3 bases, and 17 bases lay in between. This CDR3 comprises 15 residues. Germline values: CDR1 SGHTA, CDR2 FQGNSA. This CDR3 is CASSVSGTGVYEQYF. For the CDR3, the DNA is TGTGCCAGCAGCGTATCCGGGACTGGAGTCTACGAGCAGTACTTC.

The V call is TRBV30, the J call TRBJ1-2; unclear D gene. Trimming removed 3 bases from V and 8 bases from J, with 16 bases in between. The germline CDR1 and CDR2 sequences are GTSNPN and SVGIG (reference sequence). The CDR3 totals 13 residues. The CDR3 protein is CAWSLERAPGYTF. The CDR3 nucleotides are TGTGCCTGGAGCTTAGAGAGGGCCCCCGGCTACACCTTC.

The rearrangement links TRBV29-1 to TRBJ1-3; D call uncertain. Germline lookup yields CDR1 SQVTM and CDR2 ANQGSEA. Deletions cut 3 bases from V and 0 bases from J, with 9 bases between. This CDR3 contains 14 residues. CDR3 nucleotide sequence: TGCAGCGTTGAGGTCCCTAGCTCTGGAAACACCATATATTTT. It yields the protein CSVEVPSSGNTIYF.

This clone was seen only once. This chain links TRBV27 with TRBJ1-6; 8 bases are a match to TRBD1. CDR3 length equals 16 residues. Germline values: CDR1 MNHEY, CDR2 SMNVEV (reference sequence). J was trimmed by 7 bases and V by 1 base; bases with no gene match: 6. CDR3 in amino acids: CASSLFGRGQNSPLHF. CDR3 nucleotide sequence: TGTGCCAGCAGTTTATTTGGCAGGGGGCAAAATTCACCCCTCCACTTT.

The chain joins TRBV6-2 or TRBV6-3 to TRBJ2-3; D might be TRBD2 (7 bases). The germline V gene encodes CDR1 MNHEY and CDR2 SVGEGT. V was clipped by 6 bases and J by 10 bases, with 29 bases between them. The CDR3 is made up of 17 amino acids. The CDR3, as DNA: TGTGCCAGCAGCCGCAGGGGAGCGGGATCGGTGGGGGGAGCGCAGTATTTT. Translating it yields CASSRRGAGSVGGAQYF.

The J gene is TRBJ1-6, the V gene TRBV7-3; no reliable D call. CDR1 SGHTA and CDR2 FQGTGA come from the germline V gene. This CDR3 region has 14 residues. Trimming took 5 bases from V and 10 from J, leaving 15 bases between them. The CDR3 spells CASSLLGRESPLHF. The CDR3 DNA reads TGTGCCAGCAGCCTCCTAGGGAGGGAGTCACCCCTCCACTTT.

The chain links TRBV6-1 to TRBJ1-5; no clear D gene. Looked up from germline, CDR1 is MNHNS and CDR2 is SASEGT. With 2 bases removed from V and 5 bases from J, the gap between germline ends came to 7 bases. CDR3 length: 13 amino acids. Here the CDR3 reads CASSEQSYQPQHF. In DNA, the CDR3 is TGTGCCAGCAGTGAACAGTCCTATCAGCCCCAGCATTTT.

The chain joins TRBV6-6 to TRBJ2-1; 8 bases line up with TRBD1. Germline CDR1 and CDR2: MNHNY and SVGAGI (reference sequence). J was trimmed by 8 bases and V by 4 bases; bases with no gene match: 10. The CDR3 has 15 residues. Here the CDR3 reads CASSSPTGAWDEQFF. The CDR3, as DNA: TGTGCCAGCAGTTCCCCGACAGGGGCCTGGGATGAGCAGTTCTTC.

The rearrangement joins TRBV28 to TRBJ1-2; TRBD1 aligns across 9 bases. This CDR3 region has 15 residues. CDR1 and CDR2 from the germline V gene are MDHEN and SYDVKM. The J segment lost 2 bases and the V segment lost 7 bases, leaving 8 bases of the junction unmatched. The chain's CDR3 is CASKIGGTGNYGYTF. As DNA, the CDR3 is TGTGCCAGCAAAATAGGGGGGACAGGGAACTATGGCTACACCTTC.